The following is a T cell receptor beta chain sequence with its context. Its antigen remains unknown. The sample belongs to a study of T cell responses to AZD1222 COVID-19 vaccine. Study-level findings and limits: The CD4 TCRs associated with vaccination extended across spike and predominated at 160-218 and 743-854. Clonal diversity was possibly underestimated, and white British individuals and females predominated among donors. Epitopes outside B.1.351 and B.1.1.7 mutated regions reportedly drew nearly half of spike TCRs.

This table comes from immunoSEQ multiplex PCR, and its TCRdb copy is limited to in-frame clones, with some not included. The sample holds more than 150,000 clones, around 87% seen once. Losses at the gene ends were 4 bases for V and 7 bases for J; bases not matched to a gene: 6. CDR3 length equals 13 residues. Germline-derived CDR1 and CDR2 are SGHRS and YFSETQ. This receptor was identified in an adult who received the AZD1222 COVID-19 vaccine. This sample comprised peripheral blood, obtained 28 days after the second AZD1222 dose. The rearrangement uses TRBV5-1 and TRBJ1-1; 8 bases line up with TRBD1. This CDR3 reads CASSLGTGREAFF. The CDR3 DNA is TGCGCCAGCAGCCTAGGGACAGGACGTGAAGCTTTCTTT.